These 2 T cell receptor beta chains were sequenced from one sample in a study of blood T cell repertoires in COVID-19. Sequencing used immunoSEQ multiplex PCR; TCRdb keeps in-frame clones, though not all of them. This table has under 25,000 clones, 88% appearing once. The sample consisted of peripheral blood. The source is a human donor in a cohort sampled during active COVID-19.

This clone was detected once. V usage is TRBV5-1 and J usage is TRBJ2-7; possible D gene TRBD1, 6 bases. The CDR3 spans 16 residues. CDR1 and CDR2 (germline): SGHRS, YFSETQ. V was pared by 4 bases and J by 3 bases, with 20 bases between. This CDR3 reads CASSLPKRQVIYEQYF. The CDR3 nucleotides read TGCGCCAGCAGCCTGCCCAAAAGACAGGTTATCTACGAGCAGTACTTC.

The rearrangement links TRBV3-1 (or the pseudogene TRBV3-2) to TRBJ2-1, with TRBD2 matching 8 bases. Germline CDR1 is LGHDT and CDR2 is YNNKEL (reference sequence). This CDR3 has 14 residues. The ends lost 1 base at V and 6 bases at J; junction bases unmatched: 2. In DNA, the CDR3 is TGTGCCAGCAGCCAAGGGACTAGCTTCAATGAGCAGTTCTTC. Translation gives CASSQGTSFNEQFF.